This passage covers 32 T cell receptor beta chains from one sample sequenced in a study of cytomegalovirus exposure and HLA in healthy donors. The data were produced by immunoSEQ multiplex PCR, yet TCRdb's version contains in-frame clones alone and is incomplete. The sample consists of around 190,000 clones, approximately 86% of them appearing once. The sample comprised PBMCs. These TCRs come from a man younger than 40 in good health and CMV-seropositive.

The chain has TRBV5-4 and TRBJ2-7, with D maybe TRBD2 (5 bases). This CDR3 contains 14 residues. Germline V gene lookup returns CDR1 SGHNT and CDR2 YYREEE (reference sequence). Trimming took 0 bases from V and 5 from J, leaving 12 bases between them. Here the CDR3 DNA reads TGTGCCAGCAGCTTGGATCGGGGTTCCAACGAGCAGTACTTC. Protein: CASSLDRGSNEQYF.

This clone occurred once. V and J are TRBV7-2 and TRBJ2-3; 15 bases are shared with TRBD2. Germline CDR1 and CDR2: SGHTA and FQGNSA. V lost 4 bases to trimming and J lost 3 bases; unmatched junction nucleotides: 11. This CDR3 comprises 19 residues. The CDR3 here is CASSSPGTSGRSRTDTQYF. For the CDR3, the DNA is TGTGCCAGCAGCTCCCCCGGGACTAGCGGGAGGAGTAGAACAGATACGCAGTATTTT.

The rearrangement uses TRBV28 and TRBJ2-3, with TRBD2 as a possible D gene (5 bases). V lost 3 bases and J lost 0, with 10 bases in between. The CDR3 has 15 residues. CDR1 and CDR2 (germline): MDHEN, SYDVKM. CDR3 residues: CASSLDSASTDTQYF. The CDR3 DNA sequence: TGTGCCAGCAGTTTGGATAGCGCTAGCACAGATACGCAGTATTTT.

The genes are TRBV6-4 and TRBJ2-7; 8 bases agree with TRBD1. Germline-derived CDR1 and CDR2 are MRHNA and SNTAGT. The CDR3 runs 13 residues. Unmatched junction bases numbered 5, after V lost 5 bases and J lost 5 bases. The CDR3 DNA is TGTGCCAGCAGTATTACAGGGGGGAACGAGCAGTACTTC. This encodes CASSITGGNEQYF.

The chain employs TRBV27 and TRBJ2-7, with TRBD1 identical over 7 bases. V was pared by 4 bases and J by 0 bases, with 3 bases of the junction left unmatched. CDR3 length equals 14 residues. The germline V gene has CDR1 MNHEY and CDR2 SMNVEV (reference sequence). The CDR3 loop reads CASSSRQGSYEQYF. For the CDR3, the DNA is TGTGCCAGCAGTTCCCGACAGGGCTCCTACGAGCAGTACTTC.

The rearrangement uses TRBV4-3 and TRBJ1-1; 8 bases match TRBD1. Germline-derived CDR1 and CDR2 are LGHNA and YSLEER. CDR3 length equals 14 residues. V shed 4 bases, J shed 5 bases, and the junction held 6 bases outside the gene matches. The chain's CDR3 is CASSRQGIGTEAFF. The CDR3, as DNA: TGCGCCAGCAGCCGACAGGGGATTGGGACTGAAGCTTTCTTT.

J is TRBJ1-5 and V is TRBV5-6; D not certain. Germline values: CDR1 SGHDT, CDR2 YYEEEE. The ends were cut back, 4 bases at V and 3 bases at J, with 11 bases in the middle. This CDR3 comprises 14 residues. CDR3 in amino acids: CASSPGVDNQPQHF. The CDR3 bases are TGTGCCAGCAGCCCCGGGGTAGACAATCAGCCCCAGCATTTT.

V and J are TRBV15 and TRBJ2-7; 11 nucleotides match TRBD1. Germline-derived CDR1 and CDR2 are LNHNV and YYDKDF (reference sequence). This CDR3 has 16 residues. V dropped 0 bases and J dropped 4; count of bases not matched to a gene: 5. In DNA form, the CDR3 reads TGTGCCACCAGCAGAGATCAGGGGACAGGGGGTTACGAGCAGTACTTC. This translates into CATSRDQGTGGYEQYF.

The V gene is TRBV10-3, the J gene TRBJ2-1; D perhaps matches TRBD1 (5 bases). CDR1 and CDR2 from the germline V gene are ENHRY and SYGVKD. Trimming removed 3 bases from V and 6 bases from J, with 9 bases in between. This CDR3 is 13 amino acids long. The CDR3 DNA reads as TGTGCCATCAGTGACCTACAGGCCAATGAGCAGTTCTTC. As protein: CAISDLQANEQFF.

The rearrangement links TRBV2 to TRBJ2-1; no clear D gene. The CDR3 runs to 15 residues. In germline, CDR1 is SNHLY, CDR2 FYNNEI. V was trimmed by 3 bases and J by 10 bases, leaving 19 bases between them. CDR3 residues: CASSEIVGGATEQFF. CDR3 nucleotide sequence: TGTGCCAGCAGTGAGATAGTTGGCGGCGCAACGGAGCAGTTCTTC.

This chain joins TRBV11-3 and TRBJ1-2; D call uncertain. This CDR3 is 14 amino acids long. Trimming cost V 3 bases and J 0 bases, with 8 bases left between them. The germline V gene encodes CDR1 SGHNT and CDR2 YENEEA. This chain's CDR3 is CASSLDLANYGYTF. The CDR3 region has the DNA TGTGCCAGCAGCTTGGACCTGGCTAACTATGGCTACACCTTC.

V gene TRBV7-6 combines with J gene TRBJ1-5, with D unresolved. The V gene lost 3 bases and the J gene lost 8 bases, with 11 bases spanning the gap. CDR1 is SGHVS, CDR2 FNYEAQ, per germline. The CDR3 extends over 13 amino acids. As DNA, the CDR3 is TGTGCCAGCAGCTTGGCGTCCCTAGAGCCCCAGCATTTT. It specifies CASSLASLEPQHF.

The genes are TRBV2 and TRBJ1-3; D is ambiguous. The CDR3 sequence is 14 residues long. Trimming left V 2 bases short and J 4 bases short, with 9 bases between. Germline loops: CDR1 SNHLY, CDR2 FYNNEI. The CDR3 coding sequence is TGTGCCAGCAGTGAAAAGGTATCGGGAAACACCATATATTTT. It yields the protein CASSEKVSGNTIYF.

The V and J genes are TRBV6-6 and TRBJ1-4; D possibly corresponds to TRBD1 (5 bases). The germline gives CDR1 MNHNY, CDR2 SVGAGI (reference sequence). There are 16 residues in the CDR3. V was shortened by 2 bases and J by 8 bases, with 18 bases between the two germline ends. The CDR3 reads CASSYAFGTGPEKLFF. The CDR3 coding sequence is TGTGCCAGCAGTTACGCGTTCGGGACGGGACCCGAAAAACTGTTTTTT.

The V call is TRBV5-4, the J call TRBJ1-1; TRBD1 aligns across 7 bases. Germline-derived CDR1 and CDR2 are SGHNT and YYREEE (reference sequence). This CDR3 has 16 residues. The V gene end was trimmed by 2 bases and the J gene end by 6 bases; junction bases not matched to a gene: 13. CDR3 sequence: CASSFGIGGLHAEAFF. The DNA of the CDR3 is TGTGCCAGCAGCTTCGGTATAGGGGGCTTGCACGCTGAAGCTTTCTTT.

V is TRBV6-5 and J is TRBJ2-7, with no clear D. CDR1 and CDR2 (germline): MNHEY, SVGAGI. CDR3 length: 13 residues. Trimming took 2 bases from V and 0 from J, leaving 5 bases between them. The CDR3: CASSYKSSYEQYF. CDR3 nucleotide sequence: TGTGCCAGCAGTTACAAGAGCTCCTACGAGCAGTACTTC.

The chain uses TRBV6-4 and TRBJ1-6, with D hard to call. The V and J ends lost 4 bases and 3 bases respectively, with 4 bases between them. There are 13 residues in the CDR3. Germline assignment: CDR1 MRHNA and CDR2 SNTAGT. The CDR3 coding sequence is TGTGCCAGCAGTGCAGGCTATAATTCACCCCTCCACTTT. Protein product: CASSAGYNSPLHF.

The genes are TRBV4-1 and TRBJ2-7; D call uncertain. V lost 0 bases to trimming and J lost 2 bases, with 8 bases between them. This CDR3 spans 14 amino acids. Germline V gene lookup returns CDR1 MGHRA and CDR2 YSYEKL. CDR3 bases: TGCGCCAGCAGCCAAGAAATGGGTGCCTACGAGCAGTACTTC. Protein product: CASSQEMGAYEQYF.

Here the CDR3 DNA reads TGTGCCAGCAGCCTGGGACAGGGGGACACCGGGGAGCTGTTTTTT. Translated, it gives CASSLGQGDTGELFF. The chain joins TRBV7-9 to TRBJ2-2; 11 bases map to TRBD1. Unmatched junction bases numbered 2, after V lost 5 bases and J lost 3 bases. Germline-derived CDR1 and CDR2 are SEHNR and FQNEAQ (reference sequence). CDR3 size: 15 residues.

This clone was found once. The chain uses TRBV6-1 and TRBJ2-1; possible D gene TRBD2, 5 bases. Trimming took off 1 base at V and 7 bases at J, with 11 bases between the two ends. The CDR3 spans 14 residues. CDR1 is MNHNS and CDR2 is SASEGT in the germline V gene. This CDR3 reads CASSEDLGGNEQFF. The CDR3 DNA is TGTGCCAGCAGTGAAGACTTAGGCGGGAATGAGCAGTTCTTC.

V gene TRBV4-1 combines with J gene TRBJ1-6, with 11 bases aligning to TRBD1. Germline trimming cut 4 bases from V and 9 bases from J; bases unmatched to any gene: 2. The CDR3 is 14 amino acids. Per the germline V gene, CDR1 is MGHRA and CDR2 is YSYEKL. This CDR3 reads CASSRGQGGSPLHF. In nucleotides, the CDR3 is TGCGCCAGCAGCCGGGGACAGGGGGGTTCACCCCTCCACTTT.

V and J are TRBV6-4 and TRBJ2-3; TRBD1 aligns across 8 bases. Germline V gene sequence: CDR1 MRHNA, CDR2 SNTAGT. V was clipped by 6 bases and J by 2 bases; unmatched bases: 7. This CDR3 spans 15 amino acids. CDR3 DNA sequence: TGTGCCAGCAGCGTACAGGGGGACCTCACAGATACGCAGTATTTT. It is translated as CASSVQGDLTDTQYF.

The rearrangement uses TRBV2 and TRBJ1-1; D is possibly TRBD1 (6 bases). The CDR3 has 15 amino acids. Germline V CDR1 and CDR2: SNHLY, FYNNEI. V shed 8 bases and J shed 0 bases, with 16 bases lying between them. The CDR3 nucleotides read TGTGCCAGCCGGGCCGGGACAAACATGAACACTGAAGCTTTCTTT. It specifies CASRAGTNMNTEAFF.

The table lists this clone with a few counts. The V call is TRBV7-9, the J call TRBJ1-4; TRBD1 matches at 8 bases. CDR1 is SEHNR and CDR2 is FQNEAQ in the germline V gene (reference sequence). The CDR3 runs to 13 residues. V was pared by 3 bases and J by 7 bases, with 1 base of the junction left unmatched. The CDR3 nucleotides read TGTGCCAGCAGCTTTGACAGGGGTGAAAAACTGTTTTTT. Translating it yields CASSFDRGEKLFF. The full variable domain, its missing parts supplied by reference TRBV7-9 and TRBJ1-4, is DTGVSQNPRHKITKRGQNVTFRCDPISEHNRLYWYRQTLGQGPEFLTYFQNEAQLEKSRLLSDRFSAERPKGSFSTLEIQRTEQGDSAMYLCASSFDRGEKLFFGSGTQLSVL.

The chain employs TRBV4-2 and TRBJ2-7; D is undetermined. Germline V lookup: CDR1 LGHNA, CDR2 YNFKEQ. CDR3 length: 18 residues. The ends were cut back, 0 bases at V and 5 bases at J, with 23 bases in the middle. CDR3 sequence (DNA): TGTGCCAGCAGCCAAGATCAGGTCGTCGTCGGGCTAGAGAACGAGCAGTACTTC. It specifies CASSQDQVVVGLENEQYF.

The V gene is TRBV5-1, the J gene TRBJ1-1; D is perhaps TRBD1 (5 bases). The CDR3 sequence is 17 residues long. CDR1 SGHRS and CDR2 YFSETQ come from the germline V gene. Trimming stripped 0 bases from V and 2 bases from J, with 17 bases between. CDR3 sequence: CASSLANFTRENTEAFF. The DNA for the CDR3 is TGCGCCAGCAGCTTGGCCAACTTTACCAGGGAAAACACTGAAGCTTTCTTT.

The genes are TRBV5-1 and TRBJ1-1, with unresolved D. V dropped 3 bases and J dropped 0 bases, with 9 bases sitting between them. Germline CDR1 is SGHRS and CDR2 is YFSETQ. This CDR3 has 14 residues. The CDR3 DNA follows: TGCGCCAGCAGCTCAACGGGAATGAACACTGAAGCTTTCTTT. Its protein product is CASSSTGMNTEAFF.

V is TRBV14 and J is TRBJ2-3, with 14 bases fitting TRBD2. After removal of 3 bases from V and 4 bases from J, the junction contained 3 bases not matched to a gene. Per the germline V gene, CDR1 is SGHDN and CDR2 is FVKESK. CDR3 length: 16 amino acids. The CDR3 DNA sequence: TGTGCCAGCAGCCAGGGACTAGCGGGGGCCGCAGATACGCAGTATTTT. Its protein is CASSQGLAGAADTQYF.

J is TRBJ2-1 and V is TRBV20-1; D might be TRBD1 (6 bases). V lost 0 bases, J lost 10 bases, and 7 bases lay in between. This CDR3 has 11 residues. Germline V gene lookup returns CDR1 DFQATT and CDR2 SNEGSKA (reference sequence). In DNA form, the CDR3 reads TGCAGTGCTAGAGAGGGGACAGAGCAGTTCTTC. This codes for CSAREGTEQFF.

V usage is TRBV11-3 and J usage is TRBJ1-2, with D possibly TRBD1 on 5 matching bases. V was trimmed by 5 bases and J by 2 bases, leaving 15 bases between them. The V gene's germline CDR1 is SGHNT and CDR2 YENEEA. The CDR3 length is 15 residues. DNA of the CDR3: TGTGCCAGCAGCCCGCGTCACAGGACAAACTATGGCTACACCTTC. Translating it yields CASSPRHRTNYGYTF.

This CDR3 is CASSQTEETQYF. In DNA, the CDR3 is TGTGCCAGCAGCCAGACAGAAGAGACCCAGTACTTC. This rearrangement joins TRBV2 to TRBJ2-5, with D possibly TRBD1 on 5 matching bases. V lost 6 bases, J lost 3 bases, and 8 bases lay in between. Germline assignment: CDR1 SNHLY and CDR2 FYNNEI. This CDR3 is built from 12 residues. Full variable domain (remainder filled in from reference TRBV2 and TRBJ2-5): EPEVTQTPSHQVTQMGQEVILRCVPISNHLYFYWYRQILGQKVEFLVSFYNNEISEKSEIFDDQFSVERPDGSNFTLKIRSTKLEDSAMYFCASSQTEETQYFGPGTRLLVL.

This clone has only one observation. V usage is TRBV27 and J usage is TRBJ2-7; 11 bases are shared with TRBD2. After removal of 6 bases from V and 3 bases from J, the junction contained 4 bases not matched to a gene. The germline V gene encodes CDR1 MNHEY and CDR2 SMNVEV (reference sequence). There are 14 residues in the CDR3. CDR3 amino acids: CASSTSGGFYEQYF. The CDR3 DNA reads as TGTGCCAGCAGCACTAGCGGGGGTTTCTACGAGCAGTACTTC.